The 10 T cell receptor beta chains in this list originate from one sample, sequenced in a study of T-cell reconstitution after alpha-beta-depleted transplantation in children. TCRbeta library preparation incorporated unique molecular identifiers. Via MiXCR, TCRdb re-called the PCR reads, giving one row per CDR3 protein. The table records 400,000 to 550,000 distinct CDR3 sequences, about 10% of them present only once. Material: PBMCs, obtained before TCRalphabeta/CD19-depleted stem cell transplant. Receptors originate from a child younger than 10 with inherited bone marrow failure, due to receive a stem cell transplant.

In this sample, this clonotype turned up many times. V usage is TRBV29-1 and J usage is TRBJ2-7; D not resolved. The CDR3 runs to 13 residues. V lost 4 bases, J lost 0 bases, and 10 bases lay in between. The V gene's germline CDR1 is SQVTM and CDR2 ANQGSEA. This chain's CDR3 is CSVGPLSSYEQYF. The CDR3 coding sequence is TGCAGCGTTGGGCCCTTAAGCTCCTACGAGCAGTACTTC.

This clonotype appeared many times. The chain uses TRBV28 and TRBJ2-5, with 10 nucleotides matching TRBD2. V lost 7 bases to trimming and J lost 2 bases; unmatched junction nucleotides: 7. Germline loops: CDR1 MDHEN, CDR2 SYDVKM. The length of the CDR3 is 15 residues. CDR3 in amino acids: CASTQAGGQQETQYF. CDR3 bases: TGTGCCAGCACCCAAGCGGGAGGGCAGCAAGAGACCCAGTACTTC.

Many counts were recorded for this clonotype. This chain links TRBV11-2 with TRBJ2-7; D is unresolved. The CDR3 is 14 amino acids. Trimming pared 1 base from V and 5 bases from J, leaving 12 bases between. Germline values: CDR1 SGHAT, CDR2 FQNNGV. CDR3 DNA: TGTGCCAGCAGCTTAGTTTCTCCCGTGCACGAGCAGTACTTC. Its translation: CASSLVSPVHEQYF. The whole variable domain, remainder taken from reference TRBV11-2 and TRBJ2-7, is EAGVAQSPRYKIIEKRQSVAFWCNPISGHATLYWYQQILGQGPKLLIQFQNNGVVDDSQLPKDRFSAERLKGVDSTLKIQPAKLEDSAVYLCASSLVSPVHEQYFGPGTRLTVT.

This clonotype was observed at least ten times. The chain joins TRBV29-1 to TRBJ1-1; the D is unclear. Germline CDR1 is SQVTM and CDR2 is ANQGSEA. This CDR3 region has 11 residues. The V end lost 4 bases, the J end lost 1 base, and 4 bases lay between the germline ends. The CDR3 protein is CSVVGNTEAFF. DNA of the CDR3: TGCAGCGTTGTTGGGAACACTGAAGCTTTCTTT.

Notes on this clonotype: A much larger clone is a single base away; this may be a read error. The chain links TRBV4-2 to TRBJ2-1; 7 nucleotides align to TRBD2. Germline CDR1 is LGHNA and CDR2 is YNFKEQ. This CDR3 has 16 amino acids. The CDR3: CASRTSGGSSYSEQFF. The CDR3 DNA follows: TGTGCCAGCAGAACGTCCGGGGGGAGCTCCTACAGTGAGCAGTTCTTC.

This CDR3 reads CASSRFGTSGTYEQYF. Written as DNA, the CDR3 is TGTGCCAGCAGTCGATTCGGGACTAGCGGGACCTACGAGCAGTACTTC. V usage is TRBV6-5 and J usage is TRBJ2-7; 13 bases map to TRBD2. Looked up from germline, CDR1 is MNHEY and CDR2 is SVGAGI. V gave up 5 bases and J gave up 2 bases; unmatched junction bases: 6. The CDR3 has 16 residues.

This clonotype was seen many times. The rearrangement uses TRBV4-2 and TRBJ2-5, with no clear D. The V and J ends lost 0 bases and 5 bases respectively, with 10 bases between them. The germline V gene has CDR1 LGHNA and CDR2 YNFKEQ. This CDR3 has 14 residues. In DNA form, the CDR3 reads TGTGCCAGCAGCCAAGAGGCTAGTGGGGAGACCCAGTACTTC. Translation: CASSQEASGETQYF.

In this sample, this clonotype turned up many times. This chain links TRBV11-2 with TRBJ1-1, with D unresolved. Looked up from germline, CDR1 is SGHAT and CDR2 is FQNNGV. CDR3 length: 14 residues. The V end was cut by 5 bases, the J end by 5 bases, with 15 bases between. This CDR3 is CASSPPARPTEAFF. In DNA, the CDR3 is TGTGCCAGCAGCCCGCCGGCCCGGCCAACTGAAGCTTTCTTT.

This clonotype was observed many times. The V gene is TRBV4-3, the J gene TRBJ2-4; 10 bases fit TRBD1. Per the germline V gene, CDR1 is LGHNA and CDR2 is YSLEER. The V and J ends lost 4 bases and 5 bases, in that order; junction bases with no gene match: 2. The CDR3 totals 14 residues. Here the CDR3 DNA reads TGCGCCAGCAGCCTGACAGGGGGCGAAAACATTCAGTACTTC. Protein: CASSLTGGENIQYF.

This clonotype was observed at least ten times. The J gene is TRBJ2-3, the V gene TRBV27, with TRBD2 identical over 8 bases. V shed 6 bases and J 0 bases; nucleotides not matched to a gene: 8. This CDR3 has 16 amino acids. Germline V gene data show CDR1 as MNHEY and CDR2 as SMNVEV (reference sequence). CDR3 DNA: TGTGCCAGCAGCGCACGGGAGGGCGGAAGCACAGATACGCAGTATTTT. This gives the protein CASSAREGGSTDTQYF.